This T cell receptor (beta chain) was recovered during a study of cytomegalovirus exposure and HLA in healthy donors. The overall study: An earlier analysis identified approximately 110 million unique TCR beta sequences in about 179 million T cells.

A multiplex PCR was run with 60 Vbeta primers and 13 Jbeta primers. Sequenced by immunoSEQ multiplex PCR; TCRdb stores in-frame clones only, minus some. Here the sample spans around 110,000 clones, 65% to 85% being singletons. Germline loops: CDR1 MDHEN, CDR2 SYDVKM. The CDR3 loop spans 11 amino acids. V shed 5 bases and J 6 bases; nucleotides not matched to a gene: 0. As regards this clone: Its antigen is still unknown.

Notes on the study in general: TRBV6-2, TRBV6-3 and other indistinguishable V segments were excluded. In vitro experiments confirmed that a few CMV-associated chains were specific for CMV antigens. Differences between HLA loci emerged in a later analysis of TCR association rates, with DRB1 most and HLA-C fewest.

The chain has TRBV28 and TRBJ2-7; 8 nucleotides align to TRBD1. The clonotype originates from a man aged 25 to 45 in good health and CMV-seronegative. Sequenced sample: PBMCs. The CDR3 spells CASSTGGEQYF. In nucleotides, the CDR3 is TGTGCCAGCAGTACAGGGGGCGAGCAGTACTTC.